This T cell receptor (beta chain) was identified in a study of blood T cell repertoires in COVID-19 (dated by TCRdb to 2020 to 2021). At the level of the whole study: Samples covering the acute and convalescent phases of COVID-19 were provided by collaborators in the United States, Italy and Spain. The samples were drawn from two sources: the first 160 participants of the ongoing ImmuneRACE study, and 1,200 or so subjects contributed by 6 global collaborators. A freely available public database, intended as a resource for researchers studying the immune response to SARS-CoV-2, is where the repertoires were released. The material from the prospective study consisted of cDNA or gDNA derived from T cells, B-cell-depleted T cells, or PBMCs. Nearly every sample came with metadata listing a de-identified subject ID, COVID-19 status, age in years and sex. The dataset comprised deeply sampled blood TCRbeta repertoires from subjects exposed to, actively infected with, or recovered from COVID-19. Where available, HLA class I and class II types were taken from metadata supplied by the sample provider and were not determined by assay-based typing.

A remark on this clone: This clone's antigen is unknown. Base qualities are missing; no much larger clone stands one base away.

Findings and caveats that apply to the study as a whole: Clinical and demographic metadata were provided uncurated, with the amount varying by source and participant.

In Seattle, one collaborating source enrolled patients while the infection was active and tracked those patients longitudinally over the course of disease. Whole blood was collected in K2EDTA tubes by collaborating institutions according to the institutions' own protocols. Collaborator samples were shipped for TCRbeta analysis as frozen whole blood, isolated PBMCs, or DNA extracted from either sample type. The immunoSEQ Assay, a bias-controlled multiplex PCR, was used to amplify TCRbeta CDR3 regions from genomic DNA. For the original study's pipeline: Within the assay, amplification of reference gene primers was used to estimate how many nucleated cells each sample contained. To quantify the absolute abundance of each unique TCRbeta CDR3 rearrangement, sequence reads were collapsed and filtered. For each sample, productive Simpson clonality was calculated as the square root of Simpson's diversity index over productive rearrangements. TCRdb carries this immuneACCESS record with in-frame sequences only. Its versions omit some clonotypes, under half of them owing to an unresolved V gene in the studies checked, with the rest unexplained. V and J calls and clone size are given by that table; D and trimming were obtained from the DNA. The sample yields some 150,000 clones; around four fifths were counted once. The ten biggest clones cover approximately 14% of the sample.

CDR1 SGHRS and CDR2 YFSETQ are derived from the germline V gene. Counted from cysteine to phenylalanine, this CDR3 has 15 amino acids. The read is trimmed to its CDR3 DNA, 45 bases read in frame from base 1. From V the trimming removes 2 bases and from J it removes 3 bases, while the gene matches leave 7 bases of the junction unaccounted for. This TCR derives from a woman in her 70s with COVID-19, enrolled during active disease. The chain couples TRBV5-1 to TRBJ1-2; the central 7 bases match TRBD1. Input material: peripheral blood. The CDR3 sequence is CASSFLRQGDYGYTF. The bases read TGCGCCAGCAGCTTCTTACGACAGGGTGACTATGGCTACACCTTC.